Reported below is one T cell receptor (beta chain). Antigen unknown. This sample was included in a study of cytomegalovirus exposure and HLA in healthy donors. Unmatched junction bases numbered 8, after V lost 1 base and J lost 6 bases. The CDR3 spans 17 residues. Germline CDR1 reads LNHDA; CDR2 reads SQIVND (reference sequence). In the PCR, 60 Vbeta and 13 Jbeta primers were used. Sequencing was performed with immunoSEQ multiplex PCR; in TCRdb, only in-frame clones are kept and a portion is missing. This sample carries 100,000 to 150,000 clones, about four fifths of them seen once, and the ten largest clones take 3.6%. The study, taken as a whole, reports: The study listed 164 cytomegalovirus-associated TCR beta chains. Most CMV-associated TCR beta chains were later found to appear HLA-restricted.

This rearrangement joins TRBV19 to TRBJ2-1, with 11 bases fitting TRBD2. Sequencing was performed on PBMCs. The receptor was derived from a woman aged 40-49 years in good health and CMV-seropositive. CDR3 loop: CASSIVQLAGGGNEQFF. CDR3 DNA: TGTGCCAGTAGTATAGTCCAGCTAGCGGGAGGAGGCAATGAGCAGTTCTTC. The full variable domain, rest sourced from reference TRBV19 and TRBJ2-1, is DGGITQSPKYLFRKEGQNVTLSCEQNLNHDAMYWYRQDPGQGLRLIYYSQIVNDFQKGDIAEGYSVSREKKESFPLTVTSAQKNPTAFYLCASSIVQLAGGGNEQFFGPGTRLTVL.